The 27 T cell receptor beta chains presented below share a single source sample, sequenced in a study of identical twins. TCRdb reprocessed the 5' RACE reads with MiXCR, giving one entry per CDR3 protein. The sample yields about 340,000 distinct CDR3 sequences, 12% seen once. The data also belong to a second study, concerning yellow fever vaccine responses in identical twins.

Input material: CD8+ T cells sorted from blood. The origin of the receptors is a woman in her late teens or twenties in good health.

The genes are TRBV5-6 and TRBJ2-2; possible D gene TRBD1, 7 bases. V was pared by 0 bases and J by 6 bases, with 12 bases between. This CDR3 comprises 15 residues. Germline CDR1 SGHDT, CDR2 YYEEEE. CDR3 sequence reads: CASSLGGGGPGELFF. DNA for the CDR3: TGTGCCAGCAGCTTGGGCGGAGGGGGCCCCGGGGAGCTGTTTTTT.

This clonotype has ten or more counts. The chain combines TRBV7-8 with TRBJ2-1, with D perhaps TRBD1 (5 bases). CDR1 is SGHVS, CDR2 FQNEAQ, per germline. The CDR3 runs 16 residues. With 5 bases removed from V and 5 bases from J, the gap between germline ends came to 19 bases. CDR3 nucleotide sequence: TGTGCCAGCAGCAAGGCGGTCTGGACACAAGACAATGAGCAGTTCTTC. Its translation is CASSKAVWTQDNEQFF.

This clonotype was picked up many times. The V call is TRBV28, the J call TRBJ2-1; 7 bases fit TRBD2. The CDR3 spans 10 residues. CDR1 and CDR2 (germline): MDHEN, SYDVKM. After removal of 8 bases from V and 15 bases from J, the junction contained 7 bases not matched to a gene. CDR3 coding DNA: TGTGCCAGCTTTGGCGGGAGATTGTTCTTC. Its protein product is CASFGGRLFF.

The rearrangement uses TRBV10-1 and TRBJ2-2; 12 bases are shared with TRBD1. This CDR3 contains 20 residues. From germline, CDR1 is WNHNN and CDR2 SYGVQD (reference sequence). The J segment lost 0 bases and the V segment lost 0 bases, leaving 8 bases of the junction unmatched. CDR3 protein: CASSESTGTGGFANTGELFF. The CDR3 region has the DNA TGCGCCAGCAGTGAGTCGACGGGGACAGGGGGCTTCGCGAACACCGGGGAGCTGTTTTTT.

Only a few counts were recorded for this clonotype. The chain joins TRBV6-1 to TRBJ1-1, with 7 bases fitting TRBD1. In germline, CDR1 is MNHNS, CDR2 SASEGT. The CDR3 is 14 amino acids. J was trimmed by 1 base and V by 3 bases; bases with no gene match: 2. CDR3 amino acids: CASSEAGGNTEAFF. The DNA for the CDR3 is TGTGCCAGCAGTGAGGCAGGGGGGAACACTGAAGCTTTCTTT.

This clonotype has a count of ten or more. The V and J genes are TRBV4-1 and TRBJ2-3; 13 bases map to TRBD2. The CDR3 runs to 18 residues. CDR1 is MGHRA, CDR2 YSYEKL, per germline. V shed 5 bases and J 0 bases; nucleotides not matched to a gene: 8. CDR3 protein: CASSSSGGLAGSTDTQYF. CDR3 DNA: TGCGCCAGCAGCTCAAGTGGGGGACTAGCGGGGAGCACAGATACGCAGTATTTT.

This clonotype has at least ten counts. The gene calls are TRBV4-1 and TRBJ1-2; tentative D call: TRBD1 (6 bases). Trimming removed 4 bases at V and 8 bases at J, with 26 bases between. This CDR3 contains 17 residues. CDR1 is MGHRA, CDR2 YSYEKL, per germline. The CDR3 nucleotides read TGCGCCAGCAGCCGCGGCCACTACGGGGGGGCAGCGGACGGCTACACCTTC. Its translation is CASSRGHYGGAADGYTF.

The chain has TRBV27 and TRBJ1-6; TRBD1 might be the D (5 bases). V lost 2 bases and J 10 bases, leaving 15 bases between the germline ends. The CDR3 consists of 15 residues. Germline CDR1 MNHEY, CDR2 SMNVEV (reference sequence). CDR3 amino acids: CASSLSRASNSPLHF. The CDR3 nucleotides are TGTGCCAGCAGTTTAAGCAGGGCCTCTAACTCACCCCTCCACTTT.

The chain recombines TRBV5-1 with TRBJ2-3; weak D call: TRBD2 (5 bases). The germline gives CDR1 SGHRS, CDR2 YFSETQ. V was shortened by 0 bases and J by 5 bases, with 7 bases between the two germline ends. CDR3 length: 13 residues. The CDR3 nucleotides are TGCGCCAGCAGCTTGGAAGGAGGAGATACGCAGTATTTT. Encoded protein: CASSLEGGDTQYF. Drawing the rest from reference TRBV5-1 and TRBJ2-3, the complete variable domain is KAGVTQTPRYLIKTRGQQVTLSCSPISGHRSVSWYQQTPGQGLQFLFEYFSETQRNKGNFPGRFSGRQFSNSRSEMNVSTLELGDSALYLCASSLEGGDTQYFGPGTRLTVL.

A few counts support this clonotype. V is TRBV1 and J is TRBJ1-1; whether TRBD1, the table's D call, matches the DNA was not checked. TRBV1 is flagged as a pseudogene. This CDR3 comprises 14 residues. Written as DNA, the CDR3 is TGCACCAGCAGCCCCGGACAGACTCACACTGAAGCTTTCTTT. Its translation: CTSSPGQTHTEAFF.

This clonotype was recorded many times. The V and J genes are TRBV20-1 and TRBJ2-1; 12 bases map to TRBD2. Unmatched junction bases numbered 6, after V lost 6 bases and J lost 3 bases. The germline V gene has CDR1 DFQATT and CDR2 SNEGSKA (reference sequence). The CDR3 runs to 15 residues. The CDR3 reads CSAEGLAGFYNEQFF. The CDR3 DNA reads TGCAGTGCCGAAGGACTAGCGGGATTCTACAATGAGCAGTTCTTC.

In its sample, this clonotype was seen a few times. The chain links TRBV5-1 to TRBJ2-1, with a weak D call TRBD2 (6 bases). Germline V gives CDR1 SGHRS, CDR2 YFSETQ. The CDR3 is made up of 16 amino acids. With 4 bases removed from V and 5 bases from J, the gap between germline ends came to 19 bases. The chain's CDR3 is CASSLNVGTSDNEQFF. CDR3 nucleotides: TGCGCCAGCAGCCTGAACGTTGGGACTTCCGACAATGAGCAGTTCTTC.

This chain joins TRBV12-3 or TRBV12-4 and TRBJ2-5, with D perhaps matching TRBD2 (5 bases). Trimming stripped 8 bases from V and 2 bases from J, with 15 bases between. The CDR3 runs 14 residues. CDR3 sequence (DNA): TGTGCCAGCGGGCAGCAGACTACACAAGAGACCCAGTACTTC. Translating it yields CASGQQTTQETQYF.

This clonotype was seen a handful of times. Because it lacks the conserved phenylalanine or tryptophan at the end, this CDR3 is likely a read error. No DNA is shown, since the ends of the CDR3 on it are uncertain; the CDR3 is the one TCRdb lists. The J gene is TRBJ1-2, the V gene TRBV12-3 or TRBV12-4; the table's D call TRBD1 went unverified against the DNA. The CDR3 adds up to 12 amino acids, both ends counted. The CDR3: CASSPGQPPHVL.

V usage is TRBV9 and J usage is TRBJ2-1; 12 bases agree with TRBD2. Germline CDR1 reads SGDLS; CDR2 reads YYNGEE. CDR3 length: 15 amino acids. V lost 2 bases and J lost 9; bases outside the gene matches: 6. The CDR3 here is CASSVGTSGQLEQFF. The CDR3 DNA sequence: TGTGCCAGCAGCGTCGGGACTAGCGGGCAGCTTGAGCAGTTCTTC.

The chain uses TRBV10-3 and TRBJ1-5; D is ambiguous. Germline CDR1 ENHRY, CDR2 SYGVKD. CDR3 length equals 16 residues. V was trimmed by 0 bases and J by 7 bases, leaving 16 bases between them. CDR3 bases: TGTGCCATCAGTGAGTCTGGACGGAGTAGATTCCAGCCCCAGCATTTT. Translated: CAISESGRSRFQPQHF.

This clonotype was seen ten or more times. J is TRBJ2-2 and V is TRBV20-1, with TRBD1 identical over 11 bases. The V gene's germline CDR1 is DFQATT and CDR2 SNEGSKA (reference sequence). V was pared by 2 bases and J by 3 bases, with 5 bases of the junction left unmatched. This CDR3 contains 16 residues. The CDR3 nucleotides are TGCAGTGCTAGACCTCCGGGACAGGGGGACACCGGGGAGCTGTTTTTT. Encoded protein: CSARPPGQGDTGELFF.

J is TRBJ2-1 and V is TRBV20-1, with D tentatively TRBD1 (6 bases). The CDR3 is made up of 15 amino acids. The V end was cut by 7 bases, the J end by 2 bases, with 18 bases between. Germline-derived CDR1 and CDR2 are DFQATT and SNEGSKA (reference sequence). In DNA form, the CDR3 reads TGCAGTGATACATCCCCAGGGGAAACCTACAATGAGCAGTTCTTC. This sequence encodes CSDTSPGETYNEQFF.

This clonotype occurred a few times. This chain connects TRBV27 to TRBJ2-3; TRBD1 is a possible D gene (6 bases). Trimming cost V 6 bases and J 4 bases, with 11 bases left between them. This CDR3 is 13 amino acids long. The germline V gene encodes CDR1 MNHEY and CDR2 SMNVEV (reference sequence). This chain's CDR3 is CASRQGRPDTQYF. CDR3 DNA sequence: TGTGCCAGCAGACAGGGCCGGCCAGATACGCAGTATTTT.

CDR3 DNA sequence: TGTGCCACCAGTGATTTTCGGGGCATTGAGCAGTTCTTC. Translating it yields CATSDFRGIEQFF. V is TRBV24-1 and J is TRBJ2-1, with D perhaps matching TRBD1 or TRBD2 (5 bases each). Germline V lookup: CDR1 KGHDR, CDR2 SFDVKD. The CDR3 is 13 amino acids. Trimming removed 1 base at V and 9 bases at J, with 9 bases between.

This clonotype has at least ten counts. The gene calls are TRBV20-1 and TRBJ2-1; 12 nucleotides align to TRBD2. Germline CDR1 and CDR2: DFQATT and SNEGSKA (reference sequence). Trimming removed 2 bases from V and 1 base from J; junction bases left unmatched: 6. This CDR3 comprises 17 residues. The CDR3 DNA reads TGCAGTGCTAGAACCGGGACTAGCGGGCCATCCTACAATGAGCAGTTCTTC. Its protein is CSARTGTSGPSYNEQFF.

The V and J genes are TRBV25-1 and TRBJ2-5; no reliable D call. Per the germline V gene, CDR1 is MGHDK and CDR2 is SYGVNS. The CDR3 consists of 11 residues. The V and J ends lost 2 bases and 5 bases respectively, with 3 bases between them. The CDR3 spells CASSETETQYF. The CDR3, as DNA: TGTGCCAGCAGTGAAACCGAGACCCAGTACTTC.

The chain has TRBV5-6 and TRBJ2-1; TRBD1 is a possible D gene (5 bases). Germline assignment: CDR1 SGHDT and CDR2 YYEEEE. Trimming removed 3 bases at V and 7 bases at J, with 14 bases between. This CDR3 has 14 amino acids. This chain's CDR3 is CASSWGPAGNEQFF. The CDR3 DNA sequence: TGTGCCAGCAGCTGGGGCCCCGCTGGGAATGAGCAGTTCTTC. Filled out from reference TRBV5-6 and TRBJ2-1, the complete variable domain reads DAGVTQSPTHLIKTRGQQVTLRCSPKSGHDTVSWYQQALGQGPQFIFQYYEEEERQRGNFPDRFSGHQFPNYSSELNVNALLLGDSALYLCASSWGPAGNEQFFGPGTRLTVL.

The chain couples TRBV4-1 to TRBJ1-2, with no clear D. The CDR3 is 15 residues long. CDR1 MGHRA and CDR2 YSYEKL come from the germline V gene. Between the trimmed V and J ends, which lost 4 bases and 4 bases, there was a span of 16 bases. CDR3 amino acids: CASSPWDLTSYGYTF. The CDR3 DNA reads TGCGCCAGCAGCCCTTGGGATCTTACGTCCTATGGCTACACCTTC.

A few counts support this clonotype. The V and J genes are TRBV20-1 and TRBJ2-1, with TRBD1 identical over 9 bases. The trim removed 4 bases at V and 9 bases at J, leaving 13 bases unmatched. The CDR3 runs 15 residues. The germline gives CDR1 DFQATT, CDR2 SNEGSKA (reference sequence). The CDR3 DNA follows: TGCAGTGCTATCAACCGGGACAGGGATGAGTTTGAGCAGTTCTTC. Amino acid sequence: CSAINRDRDEFEQFF.

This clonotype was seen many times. CDR3 nucleotide sequence: TGTGCCAGCAGCTTCGGGACAGCATACAATGAGCAGTTCTTC. It yields the protein CASSFGTAYNEQFF. The chain combines TRBV7-2 with TRBJ2-1; 7 nucleotides agree with TRBD1. The CDR3 has 14 residues. Germline CDR1 and CDR2: SGHTA and FQGNSA. Trimming removed 3 bases from V and 4 bases from J; junction bases left unmatched: 3.

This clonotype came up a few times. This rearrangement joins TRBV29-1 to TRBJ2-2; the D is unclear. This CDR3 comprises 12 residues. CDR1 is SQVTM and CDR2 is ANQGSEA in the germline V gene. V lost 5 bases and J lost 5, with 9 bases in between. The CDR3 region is CSVPTDTGELFF. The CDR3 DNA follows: TGCAGCGTTCCCACAGATACCGGGGAGCTGTTTTTT.